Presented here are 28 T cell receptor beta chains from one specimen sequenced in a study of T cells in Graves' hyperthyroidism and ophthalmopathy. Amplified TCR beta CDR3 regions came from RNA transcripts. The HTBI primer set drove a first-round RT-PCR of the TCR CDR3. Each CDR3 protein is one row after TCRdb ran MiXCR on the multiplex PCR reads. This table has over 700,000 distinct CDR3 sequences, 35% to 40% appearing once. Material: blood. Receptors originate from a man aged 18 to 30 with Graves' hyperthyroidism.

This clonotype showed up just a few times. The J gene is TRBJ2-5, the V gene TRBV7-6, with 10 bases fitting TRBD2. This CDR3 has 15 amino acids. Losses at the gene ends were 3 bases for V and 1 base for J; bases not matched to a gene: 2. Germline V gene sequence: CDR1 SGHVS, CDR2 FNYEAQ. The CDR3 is CASSLGLARQETQYF. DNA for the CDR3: TGTGCCAGCAGCTTGGGACTAGCGCGCCAAGAGACCCAGTACTTC.

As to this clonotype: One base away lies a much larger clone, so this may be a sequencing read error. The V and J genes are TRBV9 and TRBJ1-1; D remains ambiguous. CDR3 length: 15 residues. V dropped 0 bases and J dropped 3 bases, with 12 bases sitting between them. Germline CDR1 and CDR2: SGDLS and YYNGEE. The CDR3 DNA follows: TGTGCCAGCAGCGTAGGTGGGGATATGGACACTGAAGCTTTCTTT. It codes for CASSVGGDMDTEAFF.

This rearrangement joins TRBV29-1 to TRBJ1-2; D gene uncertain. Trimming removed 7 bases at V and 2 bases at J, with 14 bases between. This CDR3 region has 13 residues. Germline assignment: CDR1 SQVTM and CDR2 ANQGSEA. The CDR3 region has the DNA TGCAGCGCTGACGGCTACTCGAACTATGGCTACACCTTC. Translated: CSADGYSNYGYTF.

The CDR3 DNA reads TGTGCCAGCAGCTCGCTCCGGGATACCTCCTACGAGCAGTACTTC. Its protein product is CASSSLRDTSYEQYF. This sequence joins TRBV11-2 and TRBJ2-7, with a weak D call TRBD2 (5 bases). V was shortened by 4 bases and J by 0 bases, with 13 bases between the two germline ends. The germline gives CDR1 SGHAT, CDR2 FQNNGV. CDR3 length: 15 residues.

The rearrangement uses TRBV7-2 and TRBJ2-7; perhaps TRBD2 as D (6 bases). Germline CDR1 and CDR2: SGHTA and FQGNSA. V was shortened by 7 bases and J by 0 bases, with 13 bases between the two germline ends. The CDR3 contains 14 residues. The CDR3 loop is CASIPYGSSYEQYF. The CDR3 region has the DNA TGTGCCAGCATCCCTTACGGGAGCTCCTACGAGCAGTACTTC.

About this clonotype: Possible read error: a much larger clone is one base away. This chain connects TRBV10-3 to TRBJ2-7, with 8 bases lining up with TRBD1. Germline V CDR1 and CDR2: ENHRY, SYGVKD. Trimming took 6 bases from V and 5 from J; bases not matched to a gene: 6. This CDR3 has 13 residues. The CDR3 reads CAISVRGQDEQYF. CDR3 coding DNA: TGTGCCATCAGCGTCAGGGGGCAGGACGAGCAGTACTTC.

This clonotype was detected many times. The CDR3: CASSARRDTEAFF. The CDR3 DNA is TGTGCCAGCAGTGCCCGCAGAGACACTGAAGCTTTCTTT. V is TRBV7-7 and J is TRBJ1-1; no reliable D call. The length of the CDR3 is 13 residues. V was pared by 6 bases and J by 3 bases, with 11 bases between. Germline V gives CDR1 SSHAT, CDR2 FNYEAQ (reference sequence). The full variable domain, rest sourced from reference TRBV7-7 and TRBJ1-1, is GAGVSQSPRYKVTKRGQDVTLRCDPISSHATLYWYQQALGQGPEFLTYFNYEAQPDKSGLPSDRFSAERPEGSISTLTIQRTEQRDSAMYRCASSARRDTEAFFGQGTRLTVV.

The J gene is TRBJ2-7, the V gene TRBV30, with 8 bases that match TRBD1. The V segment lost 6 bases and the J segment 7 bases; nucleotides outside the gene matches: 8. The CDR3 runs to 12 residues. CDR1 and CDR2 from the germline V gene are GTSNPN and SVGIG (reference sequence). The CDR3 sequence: CACTQGAREQYF. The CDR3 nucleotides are TGTGCCTGCACTCAGGGGGCGAGGGAGCAGTACTTC.

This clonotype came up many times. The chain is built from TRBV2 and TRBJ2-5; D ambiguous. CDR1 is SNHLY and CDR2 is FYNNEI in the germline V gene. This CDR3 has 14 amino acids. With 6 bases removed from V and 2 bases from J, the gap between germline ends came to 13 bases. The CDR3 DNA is TGTGCCAGCAGGACGAGACGGGCTCAAGAGACCCAGTACTTC. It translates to CASRTRRAQETQYF.

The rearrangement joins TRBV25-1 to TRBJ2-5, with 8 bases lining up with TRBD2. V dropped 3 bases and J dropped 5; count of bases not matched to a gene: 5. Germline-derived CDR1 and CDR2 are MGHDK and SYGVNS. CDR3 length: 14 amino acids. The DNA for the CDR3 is TGTGCCAGCAGTGACGTCGGGAGGGGGGAGACCCAGTACTTC. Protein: CASSDVGRGETQYF.

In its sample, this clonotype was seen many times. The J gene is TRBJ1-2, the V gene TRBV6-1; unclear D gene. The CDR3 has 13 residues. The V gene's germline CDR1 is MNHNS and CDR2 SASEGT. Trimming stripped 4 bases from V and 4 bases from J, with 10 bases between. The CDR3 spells CASSGLDGYGYTF. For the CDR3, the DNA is TGTGCCAGCAGTGGTCTTGATGGCTATGGCTACACCTTC.

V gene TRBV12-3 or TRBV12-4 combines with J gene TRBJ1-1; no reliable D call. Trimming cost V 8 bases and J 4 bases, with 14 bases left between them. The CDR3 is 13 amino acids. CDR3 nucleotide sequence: TGTGCCAGCGCTCCGTGGCAGTCCACTGAAGCTTTCTTT. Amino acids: CASAPWQSTEAFF.

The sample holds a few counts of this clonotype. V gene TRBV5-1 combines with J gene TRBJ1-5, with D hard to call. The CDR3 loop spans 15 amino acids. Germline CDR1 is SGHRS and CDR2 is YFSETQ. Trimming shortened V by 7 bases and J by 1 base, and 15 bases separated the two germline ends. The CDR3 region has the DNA TGCGCCAGCGCCGAGGGTGGCGGGAGCAATCAGCCCCAGCATTTT. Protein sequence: CASAEGGGSNQPQHF.

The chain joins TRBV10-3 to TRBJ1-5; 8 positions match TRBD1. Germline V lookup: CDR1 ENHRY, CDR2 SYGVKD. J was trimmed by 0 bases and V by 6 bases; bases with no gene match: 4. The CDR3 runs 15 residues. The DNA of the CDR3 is TGTGCCATCAGCGAGACAGGGGTTAGCAATCAGCCCCAGCATTTT. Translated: CAISETGVSNQPQHF.

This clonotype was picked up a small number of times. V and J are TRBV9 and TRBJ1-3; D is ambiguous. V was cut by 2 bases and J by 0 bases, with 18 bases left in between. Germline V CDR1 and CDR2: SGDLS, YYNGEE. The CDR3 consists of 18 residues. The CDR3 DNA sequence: TGTGCCAGCAGCGTTTCTCTCTACGATCGCGCCTCTGGAAACACCATATATTTT. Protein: CASSVSLYDRASGNTIYF.

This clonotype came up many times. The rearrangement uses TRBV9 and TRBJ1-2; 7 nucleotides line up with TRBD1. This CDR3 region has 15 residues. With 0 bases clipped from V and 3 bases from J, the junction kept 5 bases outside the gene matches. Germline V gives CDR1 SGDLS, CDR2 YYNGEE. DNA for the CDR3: TGTGCCAGCAGCGTAGCTACGCAGGGGGACTATGGCTACACCTTC. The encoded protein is CASSVATQGDYGYTF.

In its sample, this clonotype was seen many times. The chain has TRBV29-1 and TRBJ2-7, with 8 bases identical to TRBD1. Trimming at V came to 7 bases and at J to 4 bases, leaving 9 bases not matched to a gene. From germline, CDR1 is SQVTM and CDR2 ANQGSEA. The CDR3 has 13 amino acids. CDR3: CSALTGTGYEQYF. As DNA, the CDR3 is TGCAGCGCTTTAACCGGGACAGGATACGAGCAGTACTTC.

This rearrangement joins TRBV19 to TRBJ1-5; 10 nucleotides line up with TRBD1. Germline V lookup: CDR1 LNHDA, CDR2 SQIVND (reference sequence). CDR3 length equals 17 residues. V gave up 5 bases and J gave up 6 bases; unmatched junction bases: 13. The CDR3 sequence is CASSFPPGTGEGQPQHF. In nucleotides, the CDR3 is TGTGCCAGTAGTTTCCCTCCCGGGACAGGGGAGGGTCAGCCCCAGCATTTT.

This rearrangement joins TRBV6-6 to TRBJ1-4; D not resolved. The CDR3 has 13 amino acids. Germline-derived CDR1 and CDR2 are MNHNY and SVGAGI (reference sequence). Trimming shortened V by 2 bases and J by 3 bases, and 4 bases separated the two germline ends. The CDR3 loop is CASSYGPNEKLFF. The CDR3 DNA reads TGTGCCAGCAGTTACGGACCTAATGAAAAACTGTTTTTT.

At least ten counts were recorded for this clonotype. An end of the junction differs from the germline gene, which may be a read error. The CDR3 loop reads CASSLNAREAQYF. CDR3 DNA: TGTGCCAGCAGCTTGAACGCCAGAGAGGCCCAGTACTTC. This sequence joins TRBV7-2 and TRBJ2-5; D not certain. This CDR3 has 13 amino acids. Germline V gene sequence: CDR1 SGHTA, CDR2 FQGNSA. Supplemented by reference TRBV7-2 and TRBJ2-5, the full variable domain reads GAGVSQSPSNKVTEKGKDVELRCDPISGHTALYWYRQSLGQGLEFLIYFQGNSAPDKSGLPSDRFSAERTGGSVSTLTIQRTQQEDSAVYLCASSLNAREAQYFGPGTRLLVL.

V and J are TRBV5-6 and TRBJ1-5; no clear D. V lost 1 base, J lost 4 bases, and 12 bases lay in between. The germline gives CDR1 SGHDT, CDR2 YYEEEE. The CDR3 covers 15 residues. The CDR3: CASSLFGSPNQPQHF. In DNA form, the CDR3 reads TGTGCCAGCAGCTTGTTCGGGTCCCCTAATCAGCCCCAGCATTTT. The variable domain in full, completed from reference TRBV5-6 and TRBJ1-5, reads DAGVTQSPTHLIKTRGQQVTLRCSPKSGHDTVSWYQQALGQGPQFIFQYYEEEERQRGNFPDRFSGHQFPNYSSELNVNALLLGDSALYLCASSLFGSPNQPQHFGDGTRLSIL.

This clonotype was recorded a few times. CDR3 in DNA: TGCAGTGCTAGAGACAGGGCGGTCCGCGAGCAGTACTTC. Encoded protein: CSARDRAVREQYF. The V gene is TRBV20-1, the J gene TRBJ2-7; weak D call: TRBD1 (5 bases). V lost 0 bases, J lost 6 bases, and 12 bases lay in between. The CDR3 has 13 residues. Per the germline V gene, CDR1 is DFQATT and CDR2 is SNEGSKA (reference sequence).

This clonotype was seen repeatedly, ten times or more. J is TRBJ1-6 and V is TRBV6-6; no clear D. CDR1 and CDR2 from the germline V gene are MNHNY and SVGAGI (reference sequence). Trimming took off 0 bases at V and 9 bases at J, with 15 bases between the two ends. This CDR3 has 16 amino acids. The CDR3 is CASSYSSGPGGSPLHF. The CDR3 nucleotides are TGTGCCAGCAGTTACTCGTCAGGTCCGGGCGGTTCACCCCTCCACTTT.

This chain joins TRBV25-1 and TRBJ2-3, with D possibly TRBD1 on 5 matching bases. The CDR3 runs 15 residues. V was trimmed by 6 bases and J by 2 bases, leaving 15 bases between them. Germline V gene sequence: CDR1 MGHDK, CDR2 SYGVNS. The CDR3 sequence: CASSQTDSATDTQYF. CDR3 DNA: TGTGCCAGCAGCCAAACAGACAGCGCCACAGATACGCAGTATTTT. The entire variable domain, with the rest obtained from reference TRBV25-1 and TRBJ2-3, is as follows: EADIYQTPRYLVIGTGKKITLECSQTMGHDKMYWYQQDPGMELHLIHYSYGVNSTEKGDLSSESTVSRIRTEHFPLTLESARPSHTSQYLCASSQTDSATDTQYFGPGTRLTVL.

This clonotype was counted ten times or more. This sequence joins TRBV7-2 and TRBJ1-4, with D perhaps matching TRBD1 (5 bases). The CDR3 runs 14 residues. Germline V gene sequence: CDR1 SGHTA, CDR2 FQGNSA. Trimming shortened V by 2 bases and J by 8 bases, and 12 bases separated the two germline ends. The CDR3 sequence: CASSLLAGNEKLFF. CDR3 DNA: TGTGCCAGCAGCTTATTGGCAGGGAACGAAAAACTGTTTTTT.

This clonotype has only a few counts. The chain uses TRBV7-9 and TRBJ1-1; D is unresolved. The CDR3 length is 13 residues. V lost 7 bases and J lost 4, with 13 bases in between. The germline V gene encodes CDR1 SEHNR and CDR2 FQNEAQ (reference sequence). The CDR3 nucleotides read TGTGCCAGCAACCCCCTTTGGGGCACTGAAGCTTTCTTT. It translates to CASNPLWGTEAFF. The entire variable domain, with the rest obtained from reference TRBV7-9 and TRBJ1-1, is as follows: DTGVSQNPRHKITKRGQNVTFRCDPISEHNRLYWYRQTLGQGPEFLTYFQNEAQLEKSRLLSDRFSAERPKGSFSTLEIQRTEQGDSAMYLCASNPLWGTEAFFGQGTRLTVV.

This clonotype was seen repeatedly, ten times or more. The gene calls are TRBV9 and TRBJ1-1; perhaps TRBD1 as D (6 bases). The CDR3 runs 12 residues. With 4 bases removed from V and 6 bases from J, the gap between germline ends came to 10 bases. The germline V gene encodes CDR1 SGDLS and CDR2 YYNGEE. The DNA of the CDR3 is TGTGCCAGCAGCAAGGGGGAGGCTGAAGCTTTCTTT. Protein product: CASSKGEAEAFF.

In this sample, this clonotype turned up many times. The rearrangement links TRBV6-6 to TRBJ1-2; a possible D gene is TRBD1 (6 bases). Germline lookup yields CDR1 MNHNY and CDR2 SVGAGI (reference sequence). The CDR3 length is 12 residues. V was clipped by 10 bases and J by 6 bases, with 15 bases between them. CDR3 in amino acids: CATTHQGNGYTF. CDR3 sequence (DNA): TGTGCCACGACACATCAGGGGAATGGCTACACCTTC.